This is a list of T cell receptor beta chains from one sample in a study of blood T cell repertoires in COVID-19. Sequencing was performed with immunoSEQ multiplex PCR; in TCRdb, only in-frame clones are kept and a portion is missing. The data contain 390,000 or so clones, 80% to 85% of them singletons. Sequenced sample: PBMCs or T cells enriched from blood (not recorded which). The receptors derive from a woman in her 50s who had recovered from COVID-19. Each CDR3 is given with its conserved first and last residue. The D gene is left open where the match is weak. The size field is filled for only some rows; it gives once, few, many or a size class.

clone_size: -; d_call: TRBD1; cdr3_length: 16; v_call: TRBV5-1; j_call: TRBJ1-1; cdr3_aa: CASSSDRGRVDTEAFF; cdr3_nt: TGCGCCAGCTCGTCGGACAGGGGGCGCGTGGACACTGAAGCTTTCTTT
clone_size: -; d_call: -; cdr3_length: 12; v_call: TRBV19; j_call: TRBJ1-1; cdr3_aa: CASSAQAAEAFF; cdr3_nt: TGTGCCAGTAGTGCTCAGGCAGCTGAAGCTTTCTTT
clone_size: -; d_call: -; cdr3_length: 12; v_call: TRBV30; j_call: TRBJ1-1; cdr3_aa: CAWVDRDTEAFF; cdr3_nt: TGTGCCTGGGTTGACCGGGACACTGAAGCTTTCTTT
clone_size: -; d_call: TRBD2; cdr3_length: 19; v_call: TRBV11-2; j_call: TRBJ2-3; cdr3_aa: CASSFSSGTSGGATDTQYF; cdr3_nt: TGTGCCAGCAGCTTTTCCTCCGGGACTAGCGGGGGGGCCACAGATACGCAGTATTTT
clone_size: -; d_call: -; cdr3_length: 12; v_call: TRBV5-4; j_call: TRBJ1-2; cdr3_aa: CASSLAEVGYTF; cdr3_nt: TGTGCCAGCAGCTTGGCCGAGGTCGGCTACACCTTC
clone_size: -; d_call: TRBD2; cdr3_length: 18; v_call: TRBV7-2; j_call: TRBJ2-7; cdr3_aa: CASSLVGSGGGPPYEQYF; cdr3_nt: TGTGCCAGCAGCTTAGTGGGTAGCGGGGGTGGCCCCCCCTACGAGCAGTACTTC
clone_size: -; d_call: -; cdr3_length: 13; v_call: TRBV29-1; j_call: TRBJ1-1; cdr3_aa: CSVEYRTTTEAFF; cdr3_nt: TGCAGCGTTGAATATAGGACAACCACTGAAGCTTTCTTT
clone_size: -; d_call: -; cdr3_length: 13; v_call: TRBV7-2; j_call: TRBJ1-1; cdr3_aa: CASSLARGTEAFF; cdr3_nt: TGTGCCAGCAGCTTAGCGCGGGGTACTGAAGCTTTCTTT
clone_size: -; d_call: -; cdr3_length: 12; v_call: TRBV19; j_call: TRBJ2-5; cdr3_aa: CASSNQKETQYF; cdr3_nt: TGTGCCAGTAGTAATCAGAAAGAGACCCAGTACTTC
clone_size: -; d_call: -; cdr3_length: 13; v_call: TRBV15; j_call: TRBJ2-7; cdr3_aa: CATSRDWLDEQYF; cdr3_nt: TGTGCCACCAGCAGAGATTGGCTGGACGAGCAGTACTTC
clone_size: -; d_call: -; cdr3_length: 14; v_call: TRBV9; j_call: TRBJ2-3; cdr3_aa: CASSAGGPTDTQYF; cdr3_nt: TGTGCCAGCAGCGCCGGGGGACCCACAGATACGCAGTATTTT
clone_size: -; d_call: -; cdr3_length: 12; v_call: TRBV10-3; j_call: TRBJ1-2; cdr3_aa: CAISEPGEGYTF; cdr3_nt: TGTGCCATCAGTGAGCCAGGGGAGGGCTACACCTTC
clone_size: few; d_call: -; cdr3_length: 16; v_call: TRBV10-2; j_call: TRBJ1-5; cdr3_aa: CASARGGVGSNQPQHF; cdr3_nt: TGCGCCAGCGCAAGGGGGGGGGTTGGTAGCAATCAGCCCCAGCATTTT
clone_size: -; d_call: TRBD1; cdr3_length: 15; v_call: TRBV13; j_call: TRBJ1-1; cdr3_aa: CASGRDRKANTEAFF; cdr3_nt: TGTGCCAGCGGCCGGGACAGAAAAGCGAACACTGAAGCTTTCTTT
clone_size: -; d_call: -; cdr3_length: 14; v_call: TRBV3-1/TRBV3-2; j_call: TRBJ1-4; cdr3_aa: CASSQAGLNEKLFF; cdr3_nt: TGTGCCAGCAGCCAAGCAGGGTTAAATGAAAAACTGTTTTTT
clone_size: -; d_call: TRBD1; cdr3_length: 14; v_call: TRBV2; j_call: TRBJ2-4; cdr3_aa: CASKEQGAKNIQYF; cdr3_nt: TGTGCCAGCAAGGAACAGGGGGCCAAAAACATTCAGTACTTC
clone_size: -; d_call: -; cdr3_length: 14; v_call: TRBV9; j_call: TRBJ1-2; cdr3_aa: CASSRGGIERGYTF; cdr3_nt: TGTGCCAGCAGCAGAGGAGGGATCGAGAGGGGCTACACCTTC
clone_size: -; d_call: -; cdr3_length: 15; v_call: TRBV2; j_call: TRBJ1-2; cdr3_aa: CASSVVAVPNYGYTF; cdr3_nt: TGTGCCAGCAGTGTCGTAGCCGTACCTAACTATGGCTACACCTTC
clone_size: -; d_call: -; cdr3_length: 15; v_call: TRBV20-1; j_call: TRBJ1-6; cdr3_aa: CSASYGSSYNSPLHF; cdr3_nt: TGCAGTGCTAGTTATGGTAGCTCCTATAATTCACCCCTCCACTTT
clone_size: once; d_call: TRBD1; cdr3_length: 14; v_call: TRBV6-5; j_call: TRBJ1-4; cdr3_aa: CASRQGARGEKLFF; cdr3_nt: TGTGCCAGCAGACAGGGGGCGAGAGGTGAAAAACTGTTTTTT
clone_size: -; d_call: TRBD1; cdr3_length: 16; v_call: TRBV30; j_call: TRBJ1-3; cdr3_aa: CAWRDTGTAFGNTIYF; cdr3_nt: TGTGCCTGGAGGGATACCGGGACAGCTTTTGGAAACACCATATATTTT
clone_size: -; d_call: TRBD1; cdr3_length: 15; v_call: TRBV2; j_call: TRBJ1-1; cdr3_aa: CASIKDRASDTEAFF; cdr3_nt: TGTGCCAGCATAAAGGACAGGGCTTCCGACACTGAAGCTTTCTTT
clone_size: once; d_call: TRBD1; cdr3_length: 13; v_call: TRBV7-2; j_call: TRBJ1-5; cdr3_aa: CASSADRAQPQHF; cdr3_nt: TGTGCCAGCAGCGCAGACAGGGCCCAGCCCCAGCATTTT
clone_size: -; d_call: TRBD1; cdr3_length: 15; v_call: TRBV10-3; j_call: TRBJ2-3; cdr3_aa: CAISSGTGLTDTQYF; cdr3_nt: TGTGCCATCAGTTCCGGGACAGGGCTCACAGATACGCAGTATTTT
clone_size: -; d_call: -; cdr3_length: 14; v_call: TRBV6-6; j_call: TRBJ1-5; cdr3_aa: CASTKDRFGQPQHF; cdr3_nt: TGTGCCAGCACCAAAGACAGATTTGGGCAGCCCCAGCATTTT
clone_size: -; d_call: -; cdr3_length: 11; v_call: TRBV29-1; j_call: TRBJ2-1; cdr3_aa: CSVLRVNEQFF; cdr3_nt: TGCAGCGTCCTTCGGGTCAATGAGCAGTTCTTC
clone_size: -; d_call: -; cdr3_length: 12; v_call: TRBV10-3; j_call: TRBJ1-3; cdr3_aa: CAISEGRNTIYF; cdr3_nt: TGTGCCATCAGTGAGGGCAGAAACACCATATATTTT
clone_size: -; d_call: -; cdr3_length: 14; v_call: TRBV19; j_call: TRBJ1-1; cdr3_aa: CASSIFSGAGGGFF; cdr3_nt: TGTGCCAGTAGTATCTTTTCTGGCGCCGGCGGTGGTTTCTTT
clone_size: once; d_call: TRBD2; cdr3_length: 14; v_call: TRBV6-2/TRBV6-3; j_call: TRBJ2-1; cdr3_aa: CASRYGTSGREQFF; cdr3_nt: TGTGCCAGCAGGTACGGGACTAGCGGGAGGGAGCAGTTCTTC
clone_size: once; d_call: -; cdr3_length: 15; v_call: TRBV28; j_call: TRBJ1-5; cdr3_aa: CASSRGSAGRLPQHF; cdr3_nt: TGTGCCAGCAGCCGGGGTAGCGCCGGTCGATTGCCCCAGCATTTT
clone_size: -; d_call: -; cdr3_length: 15; v_call: TRBV5-6; j_call: TRBJ1-1; cdr3_aa: CASSLAGVLDTEAFF; cdr3_nt: TGTGCCAGCAGCCTAGCAGGGGTATTGGACACTGAAGCTTTCTTT
clone_size: -; d_call: -; cdr3_length: 13; v_call: TRBV28; j_call: TRBJ1-1; cdr3_aa: CASSPGVLLSAFF; cdr3_nt: TGTGCCAGCAGTCCCGGGGTCTTACTGTCGGCTTTCTTT
clone_size: -; d_call: -; cdr3_length: 17; v_call: TRBV21-1; j_call: TRBJ1-2; cdr3_aa: CASSNLRRGQAFYGYTF; cdr3_nt: TGTGCCAGCAGCAACCTGAGGCGGGGACAGGCTTTTTATGGCTACACCTTC
clone_size: once; d_call: -; cdr3_length: 13; v_call: TRBV18; j_call: TRBJ1-2; cdr3_aa: CASSPTAEAGYTF; cdr3_nt: TGTGCCAGCTCACCGACTGCGGAGGCTGGCTACACCTTC
clone_size: -; d_call: TRBD2; cdr3_length: 16; v_call: TRBV19; j_call: TRBJ2-1; cdr3_aa: CASQMTAGDAYNEQFF; cdr3_nt: TGTGCCAGCCAGATGACGGCGGGGGACGCCTACAATGAGCAGTTCTTC
clone_size: once; d_call: -; cdr3_length: 14; v_call: TRBV18; j_call: TRBJ2-3; cdr3_aa: CASSPRQGTDTQYF; cdr3_nt: TGTGCCAGCTCACCACGTCAGGGCACAGATACGCAGTATTTT
clone_size: few; d_call: -; cdr3_length: 13; v_call: TRBV18; j_call: TRBJ1-2; cdr3_aa: CASSRAGDYGYTF; cdr3_nt: TGTGCCAGCTCACGGGCAGGGGACTATGGCTACACCTTC
clone_size: -; d_call: -; cdr3_length: 15; v_call: TRBV20-1; j_call: TRBJ1-5; cdr3_aa: CSASNELLEAQPQHF; cdr3_nt: TGCAGTGCCAGTAACGAACTACTCGAGGCTCAGCCCCAGCATTTT
clone_size: -; d_call: TRBD2; cdr3_length: 15; v_call: TRBV19; j_call: TRBJ2-1; cdr3_aa: CASSQLAGGPAEQFF; cdr3_nt: TGTGCCAGTAGTCAACTAGCGGGAGGCCCCGCCGAGCAGTTCTTC
clone_size: -; d_call: TRBD1; cdr3_length: 13; v_call: TRBV7-3; j_call: TRBJ1-2; cdr3_aa: CASSLTDREGYTF; cdr3_nt: TGTGCCAGCAGCTTGACGGACAGGGAGGGCTACACCTTC